This entry concerns a single T cell receptor beta chain. This sample was taken from a study of cytomegalovirus exposure and HLA in healthy donors. For the study at large: As an earlier analysis found, roughly 170 million T cells yielded about 120 million unique TCR beta sequences.

Both 60 Vbeta primers and 13 Jbeta primers went into the PCR. Here immunoSEQ multiplex PCR was the method, and the copy in TCRdb shows in-frame clones only, minus some. Counted here are about 170,000 clones, roughly 82% occurring once; the ten biggest clones make up roughly 1.6%. Losses at the gene ends were 6 bases for V and 3 bases for J; bases not matched to a gene: 8. In germline, CDR1 is MNHEY, CDR2 SVGAGI. This CDR3 region has 16 residues. Sequenced: PBMCs. The TCR originated in a girl between 10 and 17 years old in good health and CMV-seropositive. The chain is built from TRBV6-5 and TRBJ1-4, with TRBD1 matching 9 bases. CDR3 coding DNA: TGTGCCAGCAGGTACAGGGGGCTAATGTCTAATGAAAAACTGTTTTTT. This encodes CASRYRGLMSNEKLFF.